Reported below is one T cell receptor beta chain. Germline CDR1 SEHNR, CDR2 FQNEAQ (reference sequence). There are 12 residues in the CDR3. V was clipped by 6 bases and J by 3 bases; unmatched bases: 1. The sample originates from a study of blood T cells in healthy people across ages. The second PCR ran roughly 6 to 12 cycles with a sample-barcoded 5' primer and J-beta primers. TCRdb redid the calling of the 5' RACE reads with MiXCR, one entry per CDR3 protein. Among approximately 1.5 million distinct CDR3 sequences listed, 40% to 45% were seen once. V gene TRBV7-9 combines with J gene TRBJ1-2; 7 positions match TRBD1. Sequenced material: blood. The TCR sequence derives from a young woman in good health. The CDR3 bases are TGTGCCAGCAGGGGACAGTACTATGGCTACACCTTC. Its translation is CASRGQYYGYTF.